The T cell receptor beta chain under discussion was sequenced for a study of T cell responses to AZD1222 COVID-19 vaccine. Trimming removed 4 bases at V and 8 bases at J, with 15 bases between. Germline loops: CDR1 SGHRS, CDR2 YFSETQ. This CDR3 has 13 amino acids. Comment on this clone: The target antigen is unknown.

This table comes from immunoSEQ multiplex PCR, and its TCRdb copy is limited to in-frame clones, with some not included. Among about 150,000 clones listed, 90% to 95% were seen once. Study findings and constraints: Per reports, nearly half of all spike-specific TCRs target regions that are unmutated in variants. With dominance at 160-218 and 743-854, vaccine-associated CD4 TCRs spanned spike. Most donors were white British and more were female, and clonal diversity was possibly underestimated.

The sequence was collected from an adult who received the AZD1222 COVID-19 vaccine. The source material was peripheral blood, sampled 28 days after the second AZD1222 dose. The rearrangement links TRBV5-1 to TRBJ1-2; D might be TRBD1 (6 bases). The CDR3 sequence: CASSPVPGEGYTF. Here the CDR3 DNA reads TGCGCCAGCAGCCCGGTGCCAGGGGAAGGCTACACCTTC.